The next 9 T cell receptor beta chains were all read from a single sample in a study of blood T cell repertoires in COVID-19. Sequenced by immunoSEQ multiplex PCR; TCRdb stores in-frame clones only, minus some. The sample shows a few hundred thousand clones, approximately 92% of them seen only once. Input material: peripheral blood. These receptors came from a woman between 35 and 50 years old who had recovered from COVID-19.

This clone was recorded once. The rearrangement links TRBV9 to TRBJ2-2; possible D gene TRBD2, 6 bases. This CDR3 has 13 residues. V lost 3 bases and J 6 bases, leaving 9 bases between the germline ends. Germline-derived CDR1 and CDR2 are SGDLS and YYNGEE. CDR3 protein: CASSGDFAGELFF. CDR3 nucleotide sequence: TGTGCCAGCAGCGGGGACTTCGCCGGGGAGCTGTTTTTT.

This clone was found once. The genes are TRBV2 and TRBJ2-7, with 9 bases aligning to TRBD1. V lost 2 bases, J lost 8 bases, and 10 bases stayed unmatched. The CDR3 contains 15 residues. CDR1 and CDR2 (germline): SNHLY, FYNNEI. The CDR3, as DNA: TGTGCCAGCAGTGAATTGGGAGGACAGGGGACTAAGCAGTACTTC. Its translation is CASSELGGQGTKQYF.

CDR3 sequence (DNA): TGTGCCAGCAGCCAAGGCCCTAGCGGGATAACAGATACGCAGTATTTT. Translated, it gives CASSQGPSGITDTQYF. The V gene is TRBV3-1 (or the pseudogene TRBV3-2), the J gene TRBJ2-3; 9 bases line up with TRBD2. The CDR3 spans 16 residues. Trimming took 1 base from V and 3 from J; bases not matched to a gene: 5. Per germline, CDR1 LGHDT and CDR2 YNNKEL (reference sequence).

The chain recombines TRBV5-1 with TRBJ1-1; TRBD1 aligns across 8 bases. V was pared by 0 bases and J by 1 base, with 2 bases of the junction left unmatched. CDR3 length: 15 amino acids. Germline-derived CDR1 and CDR2 are SGHRS and YFSETQ. The CDR3 DNA sequence: TGCGCCAGCAGCTTGGGGACAGGGAGGAACACTGAAGCTTTCTTT. Encoded protein: CASSLGTGRNTEAFF.

This clone has just one count. This chain uses TRBV6-4 with TRBJ2-3; D is possibly TRBD2 (6 bases). V was clipped by 0 bases and J by 6 bases, with 16 bases between them. The CDR3 loop spans 16 amino acids. Germline assignment: CDR1 MRHNA and CDR2 SNTAGT. CDR3 nucleotide sequence: TGTGCCAGCAGTGACTCTGGGACTCAAGGATTGGATACGCAGTATTTT. Its protein product is CASSDSGTQGLDTQYF.

The chain employs TRBV10-2 and TRBJ2-1, with TRBD1 matching over 7 bases. The V segment lost 6 bases and the J segment 10 bases; nucleotides outside the gene matches: 3. Looked up from germline, CDR1 is WSHSY and CDR2 is SAAADI. This CDR3 region has 11 residues. CDR3 nucleotides: TGCGCCAGCAGCCAAGGGGGCGAGCAGTTCTTC. Translated: CASSQGGEQFF.

The chain uses TRBV7-2 and TRBJ2-7; 8 nucleotides match TRBD1. CDR3 size: 14 residues. Germline lookup yields CDR1 SGHTA and CDR2 FQGNSA. V trimming: 4 bases; J trimming: 4 bases; junction bases outside the gene matches: 6. CDR3 sequence: CASSSRQGSYEQYF. The CDR3 nucleotides are TGTGCCAGCAGCTCCCGACAGGGGTCGTACGAGCAGTACTTC.

This rearrangement joins TRBV4-1 to TRBJ2-1, with D possibly being TRBD2 (6 bases). Per the germline V gene, CDR1 is MGHRA and CDR2 is YSYEKL. V gave up 2 bases and J gave up 7 bases, with 12 bases separating them. The CDR3 spans 14 residues. The CDR3 bases are TGCGCCAGCAGCCAATACGGGGGTGGTAATGAGCAGTTCTTC. The encoded protein is CASSQYGGGNEQFF.

This chain joins TRBV7-9 and TRBJ2-7; D perhaps matches TRBD2 (5 bases). From germline, CDR1 is SEHNR and CDR2 FQNEAQ (reference sequence). V was cut by 1 base and J by 4 bases, with 11 bases left in between. There are 14 residues in the CDR3. CDR3 nucleotides: TGTGCCAGCAGCTTAGGGACTTCATCTTACGAGCAGTACTTC. Amino acid sequence: CASSLGTSSYEQYF. Full variable domain (remainder filled in from reference TRBV7-9 and TRBJ2-7): DTGVSQNPRHKITKRGQNVTFRCDPISEHNRLYWYRQTLGQGPEFLTYFQNEAQLEKSRLLSDRFSAERPKGSFSTLEIQRTEQGDSAMYLCASSLGTSSYEQYFGPGTRLTVT.